These 11 T cell receptor beta chains share one sample of origin, sequenced in a study of tumor-infiltrating lymphocytes in localized non-small cell lung cancer. Assay used: immunoSEQ multiplex PCR; TCRdb lists only in-frame clones, some missing. The sample has more than 10,000 clones, around 81% seen once. Sequencing was carried out using lung tumor tissue. These receptors were taken from a human donor with non-small cell lung cancer.

The CDR3 here is CASSLGDRNLYEQYF. Written as DNA, the CDR3 is TGTGCCAGCAGCTTGGGGGACAGGAACCTTTACGAGCAGTACTTC. The V gene is TRBV5-4, the J gene TRBJ2-7; 8 positions agree with TRBD1. The ends lost 0 bases at V and 4 bases at J; junction bases unmatched: 6. The CDR3 spans 15 residues. CDR1 is SGHNT, CDR2 YYREEE, per germline (reference sequence).

The chain carries TRBV2 and TRBJ2-3; 16 bases line up with TRBD2. V was pared by 5 bases and J by 4 bases, with 9 bases of the junction left unmatched. Germline CDR1 reads SNHLY; CDR2 reads FYNNEI. This CDR3 has 18 residues. For the CDR3, the DNA is TGTGCCAGCAGTCAGGGGGGGACTAGCGGGGGGGCCGCAGATACGCAGTATTTT. It codes for CASSQGGTSGGAADTQYF.

The genes are TRBV7-3 and TRBJ2-1; tentatively, D is TRBD1 (5 bases). There are 15 residues in the CDR3. Trimming removed 1 base from V and 1 base from J, with 8 bases in between. The germline gives CDR1 SGHTA, CDR2 FQGTGA. The CDR3 bases are TGTGCCAGCAGCTTAAGGGCAGGGTCCTACAATGAGCAGTTCTTC. Translation: CASSLRAGSYNEQFF.

The chain links TRBV18 to TRBJ1-5, with D perhaps TRBD1 (5 bases). The V end lost 3 bases, the J end lost 3 bases, and 9 bases lay between the germline ends. The CDR3 is 14 amino acids. Germline CDR1 reads KGHSH; CDR2 reads LQKENI. In DNA form, the CDR3 reads TGTGCCAGCTCACCGTTCGGGACCAATCAGCCCCAGCATTTT. Its protein product is CASSPFGTNQPQHF.

The rearrangement joins TRBV6-5 to TRBJ1-1; TRBD1 aligns across 7 bases. Trimming at V came to 6 bases and at J to 5 bases, leaving 9 bases not matched to a gene. From germline, CDR1 is MNHEY and CDR2 SVGAGI. The CDR3 sequence is 14 residues long. The CDR3 here is CASRQTGTWTEAFF. The CDR3 nucleotides read TGTGCCAGCAGGCAGACAGGGACCTGGACTGAAGCTTTCTTT.

This clone appeared a few times. V gene TRBV7-2 combines with J gene TRBJ2-1; either TRBD1 or TRBD2 may fit D (5 bases each). V dropped 2 bases and J dropped 10 bases, with 15 bases sitting between them. Per germline, CDR1 SGHTA and CDR2 FQGNSA. The length of the CDR3 is 14 residues. In nucleotides, the CDR3 is TGTGCCAGCAGCTTAACTCAACCTCGGGACGAGCAGTTCTTC. This codes for CASSLTQPRDEQFF.

In this sample, this clone turned up once. The chain links TRBV15 to TRBJ1-2; D gene uncertain. CDR1 LNHNV and CDR2 YYDKDF come from the germline V gene (reference sequence). The V end was cut by 5 bases, the J end by 4 bases, with 17 bases between. The CDR3 totals 15 residues. CDR3 sequence reads: CATSGRCGKTYGYTF. In nucleotides, the CDR3 is TGTGCCACCAGCGGGCGGTGTGGAAAGACCTATGGCTACACCTTC.

V usage is TRBV5-1 and J usage is TRBJ1-1; possibly TRBD1 for D (6 bases). Germline V lookup: CDR1 SGHRS, CDR2 YFSETQ. Trimming removed 3 bases at V and 4 bases at J, with 10 bases between. The CDR3 is 13 residues long. CDR3 sequence: CASSYPGVTEAFF. CDR3 nucleotides: TGCGCCAGCAGCTACCCAGGGGTCACTGAAGCTTTCTTT.

This sequence joins TRBV5-1 and TRBJ1-2, with a weak D call TRBD1 (5 bases). Between the trimmed V and J ends, which lost 0 bases and 8 bases, there was a span of 17 bases. Germline values: CDR1 SGHRS, CDR2 YFSETQ. The CDR3 length is 15 residues. The CDR3 region is CASSLEGRIAEGYTF. In nucleotides, the CDR3 is TGCGCCAGCAGCTTGGAGGGACGGATTGCCGAAGGCTACACCTTC.

The count of this clone is one. The chain is built from TRBV2 and TRBJ2-2; D might be TRBD1 or TRBD2, each matching 5 bases. Germline assignment: CDR1 SNHLY and CDR2 FYNNEI. This CDR3 is 14 amino acids long. V shed 9 bases and J shed 2 bases, with 13 bases lying between them. DNA for the CDR3: TGTGCCAGGTCCGGGACCTCCAACACCGGGGAGCTGTTTTTT. It translates to CARSGTSNTGELFF.

The chain links TRBV30 to TRBJ1-3; D possibly corresponds to TRBD1 (6 bases). Germline CDR1 and CDR2: GTSNPN and SVGIG (reference sequence). The CDR3 has 14 amino acids. V shed 0 bases and J shed 3 bases, with 9 bases lying between them. The CDR3 DNA sequence: TGTGCCTGGAGTGTGGACAGCTATGGAAACACCATATATTTT. It specifies CAWSVDSYGNTIYF.